The 11 T cell receptor beta chains below were found in one sample sequenced in a study of identical twins. From the 5' RACE reads, TCRdb called clonotypes with MiXCR, one entry per CDR3 protein. The repertoire holds about 200,000 distinct CDR3 sequences, with more than 6.5% as singletons. Separately, the same data were catalogued under a study of yellow fever vaccine responses in identical twins.

The sequenced sample was memory (CD45RO+) T cells sorted from blood. These receptors were taken from a woman in her late teens or twenties in good health.

This clonotype was observed a handful of times. The chain uses TRBV12-5 and TRBJ2-5; TRBD2 is a possible D gene (6 bases). Germline CDR1 reads LGHNT; CDR2 reads FRNRAP. The germline V and J ends were trimmed by 1 base and 2 bases, with 11 bases remaining between them. The CDR3 sequence is 15 residues long. CDR3 DNA: TGTGCTAGTGGTTTGGGTCAGGGAGGACAAGAGACCCAGTACTTC. Protein: CASGLGQGGQETQYF.

This clonotype was found many times. J is TRBJ2-1 and V is TRBV3-1; either TRBD1 or TRBD2 may fit D (6 bases each). The V gene lost 2 bases and the J gene lost 3 bases, with 11 bases spanning the gap. The CDR3 totals 15 residues. The germline V gene has CDR1 LGHDT and CDR2 YNNKEL (reference sequence). The CDR3 spells CASSQPGAGYNEQFF. As DNA, the CDR3 is TGTGCCAGCAGCCAACCGGGGGCTGGCTACAATGAGCAGTTCTTC.

This sequence joins TRBV6-2 or TRBV6-3 and TRBJ2-3; 10 bases agree with TRBD2. CDR1 is MNHEY and CDR2 is SVGEGT in the germline V gene. CDR3 size: 15 residues. With 6 bases clipped from V and 4 bases from J, the junction kept 7 bases outside the gene matches. The CDR3 region is CASSPGLAESDTQYF. The CDR3 bases are TGTGCCAGCAGCCCTGGACTAGCGGAATCAGATACGCAGTATTTT.

This clonotype was observed at least ten times. The chain uses TRBV6-1 and TRBJ2-6, with a tentative D call TRBD1 (5 bases). The CDR3 sequence is 17 residues long. The V gene's germline CDR1 is MNHNS and CDR2 SASEGT. V was pared by 6 bases and J by 0 bases, with 15 bases between. CDR3 nucleotide sequence: TGTGCCAGCAGCCTACGACAGCCTACCTCTGGGGCCAACGTCCTGACTTTC. It yields the protein CASSLRQPTSGANVLTF.

This clonotype was counted ten times or more. The chain couples TRBV27 to TRBJ2-2, with 8 nucleotides matching TRBD1. This CDR3 spans 18 amino acids. The V gene end was trimmed by 3 bases and the J gene end by 0 bases; junction bases not matched to a gene: 9. Germline lookup yields CDR1 MNHEY and CDR2 SMNVEV (reference sequence). The CDR3 region is CASSFTLPTGANTGELFF. The CDR3 nucleotides read TGTGCCAGCAGTTTCACCCTTCCGACAGGGGCGAACACCGGGGAGCTGTTTTTT.

J is TRBJ2-1 and V is TRBV10-3; TRBD2 matches 12 bases. V lost 4 bases and J lost 2; bases outside the gene matches: 0. Germline-derived CDR1 and CDR2 are ENHRY and SYGVKD. The CDR3 is 15 residues long. CDR3 loop: CAISGTSGAYNEQFF. The CDR3 DNA sequence: TGTGCCATCAGTGGGACTAGCGGGGCCTACAATGAGCAGTTCTTC.

This clonotype was seen repeatedly, ten times or more. The V gene is TRBV28, the J gene TRBJ2-7, with 9 bases aligning to TRBD1. The CDR3 is made up of 16 amino acids. Losses at the gene ends were 1 base for V and 4 bases for J; bases not matched to a gene: 8. Germline-derived CDR1 and CDR2 are MDHEN and SYDVKM. Written as DNA, the CDR3 is TGTGCCAGCAGTTTATCTCTTGGGGACAGGGCATACGAGCAGTACTTC. Translating gives CASSLSLGDRAYEQYF.

Ten or more counts support this clonotype. The chain is built from TRBV3-1 and TRBJ2-7; 9 bases fit TRBD1. The V gene's germline CDR1 is LGHDT and CDR2 YNNKEL (reference sequence). This CDR3 has 12 amino acids. After removal of 10 bases from V and 3 bases from J, the junction contained 4 bases not matched to a gene. The CDR3 loop reads CATGQGNYEQYF. In DNA form, the CDR3 reads TGTGCCACCGGACAGGGGAACTACGAGCAGTACTTC.

The V gene is TRBV27, the J gene TRBJ2-5; D remains unclear. The CDR3 has 12 amino acids. CDR1 is MNHEY, CDR2 SMNVEV, per germline (reference sequence). The germline V and J ends were trimmed by 2 bases and 7 bases, with 8 bases remaining between them. CDR3 sequence: CASSLGMGTQYF. DNA of the CDR3: TGTGCCAGCAGTTTAGGGATGGGGACCCAGTACTTC.

This clonotype showed up just a few times. J is TRBJ2-7 and V is TRBV6-1, with D uncertain. Germline V gene data show CDR1 as MNHNS and CDR2 as SASEGT. The CDR3 sequence is 15 residues long. V gave up 6 bases and J gave up 4 bases, with 19 bases separating them. CDR3 DNA: TGTGCCAGCAGGATAGCAGCCTCATCTACTTACGAGCAGTACTTC. Amino acids: CASRIAASSTYEQYF.

The chain combines TRBV6-2 or TRBV6-3 with TRBJ1-2; unclear D gene. Trimming removed 0 bases at V and 8 bases at J, with 10 bases between. CDR1 MNHEY and CDR2 SVGEGT come from the germline V gene. The CDR3 length is 13 residues. The CDR3 is CASSYSTVPGYTF. The CDR3 DNA reads as TGTGCCAGCAGTTACTCCACGGTCCCAGGCTACACCTTC.